Presented here are 6 T cell receptor beta chains from one specimen sequenced in a study of response to subunit inactivated influenza vaccine. TCRdb used MiXCR to reprocess the RT-PCR reads, holding one entry per CDR3 protein. The data show 500,000 to 600,000 distinct CDR3 sequences, 12% to 15% seen once. Sequencing used PBMCs from blood, obtained 11 to 12 days after vaccination. The receptors stem from a man aged 45-60 years who received an inactivated influenza vaccine.

The J gene is TRBJ2-5, the V gene TRBV6-5; no definite D call. The CDR3 contains 14 residues. V was pared by 4 bases and J by 2 bases, with 11 bases between. Germline V gene sequence: CDR1 MNHEY, CDR2 SVGAGI. The CDR3 DNA is TGTGCCAGCAGTTTGTCGCACAGACAAGAGACCCAGTACTTC. Its translation is CASSLSHRQETQYF.

The V call is TRBV3-1, the J call TRBJ2-5; a weak D match, TRBD1 (5 bases). The CDR3 loop spans 15 amino acids. Germline CDR1 reads LGHDT; CDR2 reads YNNKEL (reference sequence). Deletions cut 1 base from V and 5 bases from J, with 14 bases between. The CDR3 DNA reads TGTGCCAGCAGCCAAGCAGCAGGGTTTTGGGAGACCCAGTACTTC. It specifies CASSQAAGFWETQYF.

The V call is TRBV7-9, the J call TRBJ2-3, with D uncertain. CDR3 length: 12 amino acids. From germline, CDR1 is SEHNR and CDR2 FQNEAQ (reference sequence). Trimming took 5 bases from V and 6 from J, leaving 9 bases between them. This CDR3 reads CASSRNWDTQYF. CDR3 coding DNA: TGTGCCAGCAGCCGCAATTGGGATACGCAGTATTTT. Full variable domain (remainder filled in from reference TRBV7-9 and TRBJ2-3): DTGVSQNPRHKITKRGQNVTFRCDPISEHNRLYWYRQTLGQGPEFLTYFQNEAQLEKSRLLSDRFSAERPKGSFSTLEIQRTEQGDSAMYLCASSRNWDTQYFGPGTRLTVL.

This clonotype appeared a few times. The CDR3 DNA sequence: TGTGCCAGCAGTTTTCGGGGGCAAGAGGATACGCAGTATTTT. Its protein is CASSFRGQEDTQYF. The V call is TRBV12-3 or TRBV12-4, the J call TRBJ2-3; D might be TRBD1 or TRBD2, each matching 6 bases. CDR3 length: 14 amino acids. Between the trimmed V and J ends, which lost 3 bases and 6 bases, there was a span of 13 bases.

This clonotype was seen ten or more times. The rearrangement links TRBV28 to TRBJ1-1; a possible D gene is TRBD1 (5 bases). Germline values: CDR1 MDHEN, CDR2 SYDVKM. This CDR3 spans 14 amino acids. V shed 1 base and J shed 4 bases, with 10 bases lying between them. The DNA for the CDR3 is TGTGCCAGCAGTTTATATGGCGGGACCACTGAAGCTTTCTTT. Its protein product is CASSLYGGTTEAFF.

The CDR3 reads CASSQGGQVSGANVLTF. The CDR3 coding sequence is TGTGCCAGCAGCCAAGGCGGACAGGTCTCTGGGGCCAACGTCCTGACTTTC. The J gene is TRBJ2-6, the V gene TRBV4-2; 7 bases map to TRBD1. J gave up 0 bases and V 1 base, and 3 bases lay outside the gene matches. There are 17 residues in the CDR3. Germline CDR1 reads LGHNA; CDR2 reads YNFKEQ.